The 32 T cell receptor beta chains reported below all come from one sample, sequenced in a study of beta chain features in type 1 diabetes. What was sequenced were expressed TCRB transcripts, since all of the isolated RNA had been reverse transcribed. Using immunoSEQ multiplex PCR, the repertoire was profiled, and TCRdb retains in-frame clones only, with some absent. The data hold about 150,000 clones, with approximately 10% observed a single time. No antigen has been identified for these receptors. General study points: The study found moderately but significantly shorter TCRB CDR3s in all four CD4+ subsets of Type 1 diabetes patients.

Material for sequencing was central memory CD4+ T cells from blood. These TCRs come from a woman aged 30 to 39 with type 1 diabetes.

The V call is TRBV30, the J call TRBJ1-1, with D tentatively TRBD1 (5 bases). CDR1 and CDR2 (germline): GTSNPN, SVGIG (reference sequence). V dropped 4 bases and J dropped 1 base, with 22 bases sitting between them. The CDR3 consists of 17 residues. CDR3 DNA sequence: TGTGCCTGGACCTCCGTACGTGGCAGGGCTCCGAACACTGAAGCTTTCTTT. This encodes CAWTSVRGRAPNTEAFF.

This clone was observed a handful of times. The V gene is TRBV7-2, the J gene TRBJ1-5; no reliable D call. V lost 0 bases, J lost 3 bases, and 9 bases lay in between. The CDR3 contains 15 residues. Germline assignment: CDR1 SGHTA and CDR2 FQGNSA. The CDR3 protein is CASSLAGSHNQPQHF. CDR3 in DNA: TGTGCCAGCAGCTTAGCCGGGAGCCACAATCAGCCCCAGCATTTT.

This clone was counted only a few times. CDR3 nucleotides: TGTGCCAGCAGCTACCAAGCCACACAGGGAAGGACCGGGGAGCTGTTTTTT. It encodes CASSYQATQGRTGELFF. J is TRBJ2-2 and V is TRBV7-3; a weak D match, TRBD1 (6 bases). The CDR3 is 17 amino acids. V lost 4 bases, J lost 5 bases, and 20 bases lay in between. Per germline, CDR1 SGHTA and CDR2 FQGTGA.

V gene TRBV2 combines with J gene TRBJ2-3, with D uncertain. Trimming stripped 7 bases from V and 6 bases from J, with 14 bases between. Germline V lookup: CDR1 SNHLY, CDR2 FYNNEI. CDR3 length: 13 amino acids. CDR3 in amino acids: CASTMSSMDTQYF. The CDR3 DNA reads TGTGCCAGCACTATGAGCTCTATGGATACGCAGTATTTT.

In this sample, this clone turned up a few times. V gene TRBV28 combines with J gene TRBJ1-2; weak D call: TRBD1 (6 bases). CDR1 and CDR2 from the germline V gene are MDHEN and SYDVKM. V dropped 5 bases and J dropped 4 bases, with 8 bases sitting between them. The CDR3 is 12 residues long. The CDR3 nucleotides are TGTGCCAGCAGTGGACAGTCCTATGGCTACACCTTC. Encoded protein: CASSGQSYGYTF.

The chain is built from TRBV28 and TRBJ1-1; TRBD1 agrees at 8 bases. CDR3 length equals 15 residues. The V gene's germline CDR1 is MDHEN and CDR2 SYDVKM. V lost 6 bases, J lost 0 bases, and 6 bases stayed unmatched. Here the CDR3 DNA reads TGTGCCAGCAGGACAGGGGCCTCTATGAACACTGAAGCTTTCTTT. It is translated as CASRTGASMNTEAFF. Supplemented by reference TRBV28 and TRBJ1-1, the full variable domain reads DVKVTQSSRYLVKRTGEKVFLECVQDMDHENMFWYRQDPGLGLRLIYFSYDVKMKEKGDIPEGYSVSREKKERFSLILESASTNQTSMYLCASRTGASMNTEAFFGQGTRLTVV.

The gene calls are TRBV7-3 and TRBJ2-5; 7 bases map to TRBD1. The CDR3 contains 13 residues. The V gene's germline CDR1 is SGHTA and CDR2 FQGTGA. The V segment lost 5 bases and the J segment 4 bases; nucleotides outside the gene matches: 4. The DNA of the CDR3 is TGTGCCAGCAGCAAGGGACAGTTAGAGACCCAGTACTTC. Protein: CASSKGQLETQYF.

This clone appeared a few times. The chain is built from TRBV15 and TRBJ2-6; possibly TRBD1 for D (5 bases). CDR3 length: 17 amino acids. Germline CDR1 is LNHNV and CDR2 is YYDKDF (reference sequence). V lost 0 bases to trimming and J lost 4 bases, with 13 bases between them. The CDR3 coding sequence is TGTGCCACCAGCAGAGAATTCCAGGGCCCCGGGGCCAACGTCCTGACTTTC. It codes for CATSREFQGPGANVLTF.

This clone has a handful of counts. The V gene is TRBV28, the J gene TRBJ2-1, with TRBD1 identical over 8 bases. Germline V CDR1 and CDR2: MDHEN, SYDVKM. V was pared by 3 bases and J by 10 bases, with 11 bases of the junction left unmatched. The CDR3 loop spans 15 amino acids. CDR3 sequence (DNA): TGTGCCAGCAGTTTCGGGAGACAGGGGCCCTCGGAGCAGTTCTTC. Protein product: CASSFGRQGPSEQFF.

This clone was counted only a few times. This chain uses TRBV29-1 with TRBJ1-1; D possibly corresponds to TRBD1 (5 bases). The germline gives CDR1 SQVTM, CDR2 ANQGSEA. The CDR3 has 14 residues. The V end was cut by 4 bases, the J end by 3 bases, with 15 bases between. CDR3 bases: TGCAGCGTTGCGGACCGGGACTCCTACACTGAAGCTTTCTTT. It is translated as CSVADRDSYTEAFF.

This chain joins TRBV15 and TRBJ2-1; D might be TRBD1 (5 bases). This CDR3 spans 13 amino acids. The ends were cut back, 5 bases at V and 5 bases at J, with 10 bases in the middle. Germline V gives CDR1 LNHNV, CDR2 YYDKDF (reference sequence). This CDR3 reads CATSVDSDNEQFF. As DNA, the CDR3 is TGTGCCACCAGCGTTGACAGTGACAATGAGCAGTTCTTC.

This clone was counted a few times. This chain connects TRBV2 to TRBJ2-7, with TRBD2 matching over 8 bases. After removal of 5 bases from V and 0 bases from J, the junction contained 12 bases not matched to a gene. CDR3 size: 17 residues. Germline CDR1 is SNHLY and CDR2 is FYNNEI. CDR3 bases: TGTGCCAGCAGTCTACTCGGGGGTAGCGGGAACTCCTACGAGCAGTACTTC. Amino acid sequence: CASSLLGGSGNSYEQYF.

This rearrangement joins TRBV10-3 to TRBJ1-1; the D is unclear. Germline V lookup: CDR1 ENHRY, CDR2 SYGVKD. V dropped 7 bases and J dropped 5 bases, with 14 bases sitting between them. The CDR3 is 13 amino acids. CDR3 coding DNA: TGTGCCATCACCATTAGCGGGGAAACTGAAGCTTTCTTT. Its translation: CAITISGETEAFF.

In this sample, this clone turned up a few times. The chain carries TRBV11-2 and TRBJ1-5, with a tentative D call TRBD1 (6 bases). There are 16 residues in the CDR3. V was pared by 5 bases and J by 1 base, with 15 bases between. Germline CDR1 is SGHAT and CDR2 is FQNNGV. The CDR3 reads CASSPGVSVSNQPQHF. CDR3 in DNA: TGTGCCAGCAGCCCAGGGGTTTCTGTCAGCAATCAGCCCCAGCATTTT.

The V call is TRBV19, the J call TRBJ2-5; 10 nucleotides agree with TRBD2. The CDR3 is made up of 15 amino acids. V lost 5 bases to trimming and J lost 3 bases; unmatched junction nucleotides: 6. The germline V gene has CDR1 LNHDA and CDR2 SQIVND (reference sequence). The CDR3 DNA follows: TGTGCCAGTAGTCCCGGACTAGCGGACAAAGAGACCCAGTACTTC. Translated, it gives CASSPGLADKETQYF.

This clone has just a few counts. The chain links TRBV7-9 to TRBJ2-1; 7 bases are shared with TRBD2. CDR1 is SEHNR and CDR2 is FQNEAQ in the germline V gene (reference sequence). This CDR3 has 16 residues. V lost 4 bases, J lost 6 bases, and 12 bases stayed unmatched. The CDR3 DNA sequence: TGTGCCAGCAGCTCAACCATCGGACTAGTAGCCAATGAGCAGTTCTTC. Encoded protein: CASSSTIGLVANEQFF.

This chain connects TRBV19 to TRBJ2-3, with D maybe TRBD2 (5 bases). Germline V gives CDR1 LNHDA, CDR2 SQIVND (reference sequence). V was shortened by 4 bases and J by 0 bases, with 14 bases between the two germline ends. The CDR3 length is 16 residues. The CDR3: CASSRRTGTSTDTQYF. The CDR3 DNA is TGTGCCAGTAGTAGGAGGACTGGTACTAGCACAGATACGCAGTATTTT.

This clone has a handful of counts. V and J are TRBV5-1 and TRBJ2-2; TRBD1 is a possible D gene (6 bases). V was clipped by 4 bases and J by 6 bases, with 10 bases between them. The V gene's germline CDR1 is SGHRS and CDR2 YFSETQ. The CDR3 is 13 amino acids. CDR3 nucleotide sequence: TGCGCCAGCAGCCAAACAGGGTCCGGGGAGCTGTTTTTT. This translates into CASSQTGSGELFF.

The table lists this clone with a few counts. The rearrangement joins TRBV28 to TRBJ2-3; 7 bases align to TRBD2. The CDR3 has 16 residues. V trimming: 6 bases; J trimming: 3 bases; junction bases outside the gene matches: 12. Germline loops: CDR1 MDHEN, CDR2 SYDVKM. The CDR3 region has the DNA TGTGCCAGCAGCTTGAGGGAGGGCCTACAGACAGATACGCAGTATTTT. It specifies CASSLREGLQTDTQYF. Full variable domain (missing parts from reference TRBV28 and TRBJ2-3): DVKVTQSSRYLVKRTGEKVFLECVQDMDHENMFWYRQDPGLGLRLIYFSYDVKMKEKGDIPEGYSVSREKKERFSLILESASTNQTSMYLCASSLREGLQTDTQYFGPGTRLTVL.

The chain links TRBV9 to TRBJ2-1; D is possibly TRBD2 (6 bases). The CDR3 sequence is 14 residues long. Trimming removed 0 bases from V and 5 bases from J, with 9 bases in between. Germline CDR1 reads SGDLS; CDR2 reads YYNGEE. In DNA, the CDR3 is TGTGCCAGCAGCGTAGGGCTAGCGAACAATGAGCAGTTCTTC. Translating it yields CASSVGLANNEQFF. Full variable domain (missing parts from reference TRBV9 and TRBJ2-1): DSGVTQTPKHLITATGQRVTLRCSPRSGDLSVYWYQQSLDQGLQFLIQYYNGEERAKGNILERFSAQQFPDLHSELNLSSLELGDSALYFCASSVGLANNEQFFGPGTRLTVL.

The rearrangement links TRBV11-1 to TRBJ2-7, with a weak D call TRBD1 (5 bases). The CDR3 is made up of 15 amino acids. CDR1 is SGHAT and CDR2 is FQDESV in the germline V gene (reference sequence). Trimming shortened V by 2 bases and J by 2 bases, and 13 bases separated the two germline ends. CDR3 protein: CASSLLTGNTYEQYF. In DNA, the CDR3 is TGTGCCAGCAGCTTACTCACAGGCAATACCTACGAGCAGTACTTC.

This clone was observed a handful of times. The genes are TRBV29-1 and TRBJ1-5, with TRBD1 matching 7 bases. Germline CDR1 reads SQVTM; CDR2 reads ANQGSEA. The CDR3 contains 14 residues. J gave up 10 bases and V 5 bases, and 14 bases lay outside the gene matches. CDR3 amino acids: CSVSRGDPASPQHF. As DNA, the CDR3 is TGCAGCGTTTCCAGGGGGGATCCTGCGTCTCCCCAGCATTTT.

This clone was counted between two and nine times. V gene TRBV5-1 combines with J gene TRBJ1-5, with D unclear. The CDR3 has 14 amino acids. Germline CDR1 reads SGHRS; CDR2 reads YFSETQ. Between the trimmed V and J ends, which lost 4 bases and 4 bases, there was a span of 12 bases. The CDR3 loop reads CASSPGSGNQPQHF. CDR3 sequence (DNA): TGCGCCAGCAGCCCTGGAAGCGGGAATCAGCCCCAGCATTTT.

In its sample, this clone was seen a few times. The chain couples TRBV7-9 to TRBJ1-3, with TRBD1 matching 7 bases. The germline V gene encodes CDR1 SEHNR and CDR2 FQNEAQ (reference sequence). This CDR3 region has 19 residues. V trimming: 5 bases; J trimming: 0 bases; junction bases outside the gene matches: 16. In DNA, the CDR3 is TGTGCCAGCAGCCCCCCGGTGAAACAGGGGTGGTTCTCTGGAAACACCATATATTTT. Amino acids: CASSPPVKQGWFSGNTIYF.

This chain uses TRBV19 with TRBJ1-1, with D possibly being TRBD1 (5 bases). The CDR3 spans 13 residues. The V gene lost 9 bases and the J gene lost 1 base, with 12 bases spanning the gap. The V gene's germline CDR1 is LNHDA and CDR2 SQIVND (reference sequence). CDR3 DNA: TGTGCCAGCTACCTCAGGGAGAACACTGAAGCTTTCTTT. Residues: CASYLRENTEAFF.

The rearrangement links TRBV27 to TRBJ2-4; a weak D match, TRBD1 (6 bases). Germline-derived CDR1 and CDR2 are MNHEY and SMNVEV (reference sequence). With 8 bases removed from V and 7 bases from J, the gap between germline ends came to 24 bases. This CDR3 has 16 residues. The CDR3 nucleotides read TGTGCCAGCGGCGAATCAACGCAGGGGTTTACGAACATTCAGTACTTC. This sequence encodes CASGESTQGFTNIQYF.

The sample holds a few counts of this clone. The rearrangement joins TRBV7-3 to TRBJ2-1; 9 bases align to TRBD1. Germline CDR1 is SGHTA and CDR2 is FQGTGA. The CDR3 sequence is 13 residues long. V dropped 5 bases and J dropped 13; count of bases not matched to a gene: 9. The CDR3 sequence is CASSPVGQGLQFF. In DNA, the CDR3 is TGTGCCAGCAGCCCTGTGGGACAGGGCCTACAGTTCTTC. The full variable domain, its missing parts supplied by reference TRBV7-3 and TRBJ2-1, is GAGVSQTPSNKVTEKGKYVELRCDPISGHTALYWYRQSLGQGPEFLIYFQGTGAADDSGLPNDRFFAVRPEGSVSTLKIQRTERGDSAVYLCASSPVGQGLQFFGPGTRLTVL.

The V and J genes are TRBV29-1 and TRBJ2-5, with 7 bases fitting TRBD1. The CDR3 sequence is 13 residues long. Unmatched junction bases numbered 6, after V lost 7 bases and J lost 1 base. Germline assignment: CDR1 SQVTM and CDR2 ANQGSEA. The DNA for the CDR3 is TGCAGCGCCCAACAGGGGATCCAAGAGACCCAGTACTTC. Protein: CSAQQGIQETQYF.

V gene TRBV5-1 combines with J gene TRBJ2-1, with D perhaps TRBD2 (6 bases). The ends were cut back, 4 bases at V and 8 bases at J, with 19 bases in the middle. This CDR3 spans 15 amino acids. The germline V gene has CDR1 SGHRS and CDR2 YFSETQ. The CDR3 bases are TGCGCCAGCAGCCGTCTTGCGGGGCGCAGCCATGAGCAGTTCTTC. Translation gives CASSRLAGRSHEQFF.

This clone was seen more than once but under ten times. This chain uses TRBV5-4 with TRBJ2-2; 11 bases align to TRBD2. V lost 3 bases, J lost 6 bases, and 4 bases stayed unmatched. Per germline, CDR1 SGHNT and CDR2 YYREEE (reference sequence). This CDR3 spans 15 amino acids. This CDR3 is CASSSGTSGPGELFF. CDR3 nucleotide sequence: TGTGCCAGCAGCTCGGGGACTAGCGGCCCCGGGGAGCTGTTTTTT.

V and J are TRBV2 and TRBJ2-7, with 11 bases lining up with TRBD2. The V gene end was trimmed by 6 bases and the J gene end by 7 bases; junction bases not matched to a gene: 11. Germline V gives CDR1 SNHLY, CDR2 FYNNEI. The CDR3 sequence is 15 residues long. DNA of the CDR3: TGTGCCAGCAGCCCGACTAGCGGGGCCCCCTGGGAGCAGTACTTC. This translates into CASSPTSGAPWEQYF.

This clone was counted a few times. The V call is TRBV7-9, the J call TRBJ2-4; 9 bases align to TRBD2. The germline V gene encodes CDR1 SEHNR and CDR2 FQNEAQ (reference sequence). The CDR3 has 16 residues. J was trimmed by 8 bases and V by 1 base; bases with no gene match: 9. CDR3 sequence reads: CASSLVAGGPSDIQYF. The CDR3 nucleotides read TGTGCCAGCAGCTTAGTTGCGGGAGGGCCTTCGGACATTCAGTACTTC.